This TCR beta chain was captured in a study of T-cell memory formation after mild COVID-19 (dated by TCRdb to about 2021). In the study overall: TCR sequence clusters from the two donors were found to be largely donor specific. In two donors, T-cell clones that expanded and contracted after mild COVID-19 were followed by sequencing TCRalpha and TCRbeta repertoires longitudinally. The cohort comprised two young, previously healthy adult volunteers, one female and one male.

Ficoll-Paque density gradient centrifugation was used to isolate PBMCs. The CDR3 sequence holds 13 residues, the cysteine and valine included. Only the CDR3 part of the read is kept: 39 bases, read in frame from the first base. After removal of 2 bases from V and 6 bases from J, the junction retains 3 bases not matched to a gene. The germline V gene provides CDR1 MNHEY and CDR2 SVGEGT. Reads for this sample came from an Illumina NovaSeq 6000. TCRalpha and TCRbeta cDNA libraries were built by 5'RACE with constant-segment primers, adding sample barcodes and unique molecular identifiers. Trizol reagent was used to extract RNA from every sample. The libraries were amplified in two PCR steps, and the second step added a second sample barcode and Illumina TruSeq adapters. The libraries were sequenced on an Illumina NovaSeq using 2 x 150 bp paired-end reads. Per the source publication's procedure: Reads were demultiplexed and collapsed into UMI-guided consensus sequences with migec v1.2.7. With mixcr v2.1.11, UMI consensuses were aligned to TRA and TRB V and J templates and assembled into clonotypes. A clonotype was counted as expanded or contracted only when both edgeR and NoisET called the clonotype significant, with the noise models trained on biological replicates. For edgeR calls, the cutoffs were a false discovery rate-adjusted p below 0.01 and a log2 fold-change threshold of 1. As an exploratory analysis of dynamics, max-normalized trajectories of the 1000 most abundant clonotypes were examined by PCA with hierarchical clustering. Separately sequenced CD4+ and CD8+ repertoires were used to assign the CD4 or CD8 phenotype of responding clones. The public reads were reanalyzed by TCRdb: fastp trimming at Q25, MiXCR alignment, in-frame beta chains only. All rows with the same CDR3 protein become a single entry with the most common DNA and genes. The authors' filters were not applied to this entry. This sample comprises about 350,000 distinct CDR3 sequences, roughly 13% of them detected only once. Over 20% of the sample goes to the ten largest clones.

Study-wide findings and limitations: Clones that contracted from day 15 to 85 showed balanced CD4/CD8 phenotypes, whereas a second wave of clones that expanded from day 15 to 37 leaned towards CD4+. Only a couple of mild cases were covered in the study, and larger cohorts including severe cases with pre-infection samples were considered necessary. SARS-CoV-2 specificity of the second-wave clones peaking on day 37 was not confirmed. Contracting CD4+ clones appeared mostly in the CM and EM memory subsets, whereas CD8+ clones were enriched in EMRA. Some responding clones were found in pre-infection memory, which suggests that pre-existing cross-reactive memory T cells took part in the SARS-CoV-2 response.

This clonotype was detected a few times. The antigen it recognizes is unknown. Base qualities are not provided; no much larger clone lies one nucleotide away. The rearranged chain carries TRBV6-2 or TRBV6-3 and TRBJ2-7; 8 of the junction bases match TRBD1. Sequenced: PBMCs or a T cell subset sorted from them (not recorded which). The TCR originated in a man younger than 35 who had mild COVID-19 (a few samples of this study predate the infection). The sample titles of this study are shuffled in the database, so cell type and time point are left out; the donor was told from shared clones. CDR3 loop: CASSYPGGGEQYV. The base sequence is TGTGCCAGCAGTTACCCAGGGGGCGGCGAGCAGTACGTC.